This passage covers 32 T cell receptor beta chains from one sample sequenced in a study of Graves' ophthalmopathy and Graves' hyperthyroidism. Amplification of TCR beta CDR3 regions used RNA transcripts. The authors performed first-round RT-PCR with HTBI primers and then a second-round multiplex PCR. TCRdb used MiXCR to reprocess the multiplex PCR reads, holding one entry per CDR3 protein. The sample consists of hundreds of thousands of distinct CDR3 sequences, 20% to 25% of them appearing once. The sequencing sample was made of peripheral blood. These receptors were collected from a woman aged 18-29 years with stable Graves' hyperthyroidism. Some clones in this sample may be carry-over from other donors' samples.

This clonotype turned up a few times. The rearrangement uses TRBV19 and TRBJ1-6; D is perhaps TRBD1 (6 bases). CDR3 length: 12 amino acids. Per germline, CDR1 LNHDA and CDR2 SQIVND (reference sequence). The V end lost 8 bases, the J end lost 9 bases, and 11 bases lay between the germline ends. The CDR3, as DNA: TGTGCCAGTCAGGGGATAAGTTCACCCCTCCACTTT. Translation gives CASQGISSPLHF.

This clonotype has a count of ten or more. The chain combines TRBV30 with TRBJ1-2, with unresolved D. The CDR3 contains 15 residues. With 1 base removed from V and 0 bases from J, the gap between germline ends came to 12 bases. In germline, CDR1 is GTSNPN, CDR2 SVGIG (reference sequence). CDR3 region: CAWSAEGRANYGYTF. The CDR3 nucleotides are TGTGCCTGGAGTGCCGAGGGTAGAGCTAACTATGGCTACACCTTC.

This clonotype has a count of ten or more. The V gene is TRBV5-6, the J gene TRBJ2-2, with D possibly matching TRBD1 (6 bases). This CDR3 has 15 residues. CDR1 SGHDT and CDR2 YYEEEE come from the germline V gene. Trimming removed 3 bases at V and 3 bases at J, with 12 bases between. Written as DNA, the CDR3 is TGTGCCAGCAGCTCCTGGGACACCTACACCGGGGAGCTGTTTTTT. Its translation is CASSSWDTYTGELFF.

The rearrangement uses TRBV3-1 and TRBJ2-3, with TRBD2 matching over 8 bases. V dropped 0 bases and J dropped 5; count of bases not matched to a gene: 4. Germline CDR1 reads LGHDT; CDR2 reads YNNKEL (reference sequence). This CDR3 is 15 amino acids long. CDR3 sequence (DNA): TGTGCCAGCAGCCAAGATCTAAGCGGGGGAGATACGCAGTATTTT. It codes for CASSQDLSGGDTQYF.

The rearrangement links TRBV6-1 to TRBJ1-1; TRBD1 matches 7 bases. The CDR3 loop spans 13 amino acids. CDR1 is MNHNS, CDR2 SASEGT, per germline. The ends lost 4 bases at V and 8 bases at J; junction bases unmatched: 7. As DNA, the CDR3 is TGTGCCAGCAGTGCGGACAGGTCTGGAGAAGCTTTCTTT. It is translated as CASSADRSGEAFF.

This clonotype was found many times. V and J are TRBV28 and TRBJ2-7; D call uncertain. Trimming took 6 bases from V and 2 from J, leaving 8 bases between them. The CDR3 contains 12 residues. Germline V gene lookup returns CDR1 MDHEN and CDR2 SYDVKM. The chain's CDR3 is CASRPPTYEQYF. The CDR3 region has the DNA TGTGCCAGCAGGCCACCGACCTACGAGCAGTACTTC.

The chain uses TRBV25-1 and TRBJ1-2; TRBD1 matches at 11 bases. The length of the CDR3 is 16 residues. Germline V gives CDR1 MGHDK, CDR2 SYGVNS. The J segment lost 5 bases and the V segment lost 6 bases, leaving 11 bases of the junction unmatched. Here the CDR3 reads CASRGWTGGSLYGYTF. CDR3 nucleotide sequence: TGTGCCAGCAGAGGCTGGACAGGGGGCTCTCTGTATGGCTACACCTTC.

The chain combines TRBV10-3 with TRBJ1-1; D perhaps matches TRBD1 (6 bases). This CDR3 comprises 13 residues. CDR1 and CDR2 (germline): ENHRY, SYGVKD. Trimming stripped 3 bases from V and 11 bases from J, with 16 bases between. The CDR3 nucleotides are TGTGCCATCAGTGACCACAGACAGGCGGAGGCTTTCTTT. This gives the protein CAISDHRQAEAFF.

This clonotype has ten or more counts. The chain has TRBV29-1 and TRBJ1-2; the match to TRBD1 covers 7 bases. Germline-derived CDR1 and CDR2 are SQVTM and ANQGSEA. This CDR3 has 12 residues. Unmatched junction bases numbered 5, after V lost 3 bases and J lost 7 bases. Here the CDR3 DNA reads TGCAGCGTTGACCCTAGACAGGGTGGCTACACCTTC. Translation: CSVDPRQGGYTF.

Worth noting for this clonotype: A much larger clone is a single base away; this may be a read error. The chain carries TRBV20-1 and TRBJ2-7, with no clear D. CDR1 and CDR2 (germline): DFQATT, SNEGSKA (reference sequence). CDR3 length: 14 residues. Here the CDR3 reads CSARNPTETYDQYF. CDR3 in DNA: TGCAGTGCTAGAAATCCGACGGAGACCTACGATCAGTACTTC.

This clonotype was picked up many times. CDR3 in DNA: TGTGCCATCACTGAAAACCGGGACGTTGGCTACACCTTC. It yields the protein CAITENRDVGYTF. This chain joins TRBV10-3 and TRBJ1-2, with D tentatively TRBD1 (5 bases). The CDR3 consists of 13 residues. Germline assignment: CDR1 ENHRY and CDR2 SYGVKD. The V and J ends lost 7 bases and 7 bases respectively, with 16 bases between them.

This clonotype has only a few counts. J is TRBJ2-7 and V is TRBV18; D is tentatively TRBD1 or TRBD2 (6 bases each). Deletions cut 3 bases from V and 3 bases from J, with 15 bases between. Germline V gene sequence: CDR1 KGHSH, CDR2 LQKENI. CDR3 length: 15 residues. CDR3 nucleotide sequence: TGTGCCAGCTCACCTCCCGGGGGCAAAGTCTACGAGCAGTACTTC. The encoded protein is CASSPPGGKVYEQYF.

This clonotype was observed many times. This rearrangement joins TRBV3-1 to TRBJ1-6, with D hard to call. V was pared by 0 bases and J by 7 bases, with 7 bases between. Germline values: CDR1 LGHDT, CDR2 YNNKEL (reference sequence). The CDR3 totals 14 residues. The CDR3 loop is CASSQEIPNSPLHF. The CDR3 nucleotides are TGTGCCAGCAGCCAAGAGATTCCGAATTCACCCCTCCACTTT.

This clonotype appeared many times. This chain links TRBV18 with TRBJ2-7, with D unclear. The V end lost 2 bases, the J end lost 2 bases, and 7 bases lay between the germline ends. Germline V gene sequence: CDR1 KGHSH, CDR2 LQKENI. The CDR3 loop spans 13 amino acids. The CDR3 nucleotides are TGTGCCAGCTCACCAAACGGAGCCTACGAGCAGTACTTC. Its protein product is CASSPNGAYEQYF.

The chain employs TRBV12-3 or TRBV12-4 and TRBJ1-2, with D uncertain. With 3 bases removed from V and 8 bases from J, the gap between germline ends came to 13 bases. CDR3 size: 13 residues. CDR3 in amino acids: CASSFRQLGGYTF. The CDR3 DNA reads TGTGCCAGCAGTTTCCGGCAGTTAGGGGGCTACACCTTC.

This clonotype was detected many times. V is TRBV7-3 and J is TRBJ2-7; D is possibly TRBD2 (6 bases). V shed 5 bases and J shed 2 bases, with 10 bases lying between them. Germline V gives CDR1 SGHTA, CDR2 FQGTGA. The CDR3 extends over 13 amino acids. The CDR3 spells CASSPPGAYEQYF. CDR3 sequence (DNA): TGTGCCAGCAGCCCCCCGGGGGCCTACGAGCAGTACTTC. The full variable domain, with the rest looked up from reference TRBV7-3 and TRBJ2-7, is GAGVSQTPSNKVTEKGKYVELRCDPISGHTALYWYRQSLGQGPEFLIYFQGTGAADDSGLPNDRFFAVRPEGSVSTLKIQRTERGDSAVYLCASSPPGAYEQYFGPGTRLTVT.

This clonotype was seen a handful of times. CDR3 protein: CASSQGWDSLNTEAFF. The CDR3 DNA follows: TGCGCCAGCAGCCAAGGGTGGGACAGTCTAAACACTGAAGCTTTCTTT. The chain employs TRBV4-1 and TRBJ1-1, with 7 nucleotides matching TRBD1. V shed 1 base, J shed 2 bases, and the junction held 7 bases outside the gene matches. This CDR3 region has 16 residues. In germline, CDR1 is MGHRA, CDR2 YSYEKL.

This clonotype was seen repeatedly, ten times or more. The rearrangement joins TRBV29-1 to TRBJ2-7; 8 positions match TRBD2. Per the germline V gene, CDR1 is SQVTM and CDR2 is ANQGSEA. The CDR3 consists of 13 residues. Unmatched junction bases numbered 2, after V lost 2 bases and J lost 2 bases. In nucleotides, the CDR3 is TGCAGCGTTGAAACGGGAGGGGCCTACGAGCAGTACTTC. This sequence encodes CSVETGGAYEQYF.

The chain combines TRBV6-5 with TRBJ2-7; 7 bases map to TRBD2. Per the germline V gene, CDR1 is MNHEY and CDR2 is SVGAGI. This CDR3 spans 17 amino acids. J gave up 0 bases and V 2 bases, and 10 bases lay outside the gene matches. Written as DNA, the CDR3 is TGTGCCAGCAGTTACCTGCCTTGCGGGGGAAGCTCCTACGAGCAGTACGTC. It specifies CASSYLPCGGSSYEQYV.

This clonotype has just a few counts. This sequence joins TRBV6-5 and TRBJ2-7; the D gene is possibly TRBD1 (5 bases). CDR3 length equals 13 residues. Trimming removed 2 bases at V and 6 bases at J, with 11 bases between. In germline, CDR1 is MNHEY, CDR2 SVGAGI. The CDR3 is CASSYDGAGEQYF. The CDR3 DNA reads TGTGCCAGCAGTTACGATGGGGCAGGCGAGCAGTACTTC.

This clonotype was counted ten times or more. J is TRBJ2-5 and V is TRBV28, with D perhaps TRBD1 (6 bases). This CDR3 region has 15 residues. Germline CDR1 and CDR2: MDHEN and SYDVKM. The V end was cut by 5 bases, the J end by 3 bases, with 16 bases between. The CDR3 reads CASSPTTGSEETQYF. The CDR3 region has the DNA TGTGCCAGCAGTCCAACGACAGGCTCCGAAGAGACCCAGTACTTC.

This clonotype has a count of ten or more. CDR3 bases: TGTGCCAGCAGTTACCAGTCCCCAGGGAGCACTGAAGCTTTCTTT. Translation: CASSYQSPGSTEAFF. The chain links TRBV6-5 to TRBJ1-1; the D gene is possibly TRBD1 (5 bases). V shed 2 bases and J shed 4 bases, with 14 bases lying between them. Germline-derived CDR1 and CDR2 are MNHEY and SVGAGI. The CDR3 extends over 15 amino acids.

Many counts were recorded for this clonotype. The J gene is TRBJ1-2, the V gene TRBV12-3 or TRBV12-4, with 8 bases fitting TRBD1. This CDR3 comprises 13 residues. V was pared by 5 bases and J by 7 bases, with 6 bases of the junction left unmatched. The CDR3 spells CASSPTGASGYTF. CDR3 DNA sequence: TGTGCCAGCAGTCCGACAGGGGCGTCTGGCTACACCTTC.

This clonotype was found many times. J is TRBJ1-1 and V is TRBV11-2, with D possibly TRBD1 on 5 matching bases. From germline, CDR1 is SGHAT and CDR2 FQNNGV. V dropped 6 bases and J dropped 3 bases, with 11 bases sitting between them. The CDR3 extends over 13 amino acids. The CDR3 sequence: CASRDLGDTEAFF. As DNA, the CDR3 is TGTGCCAGCAGGGATTTGGGGGACACTGAAGCTTTCTTT. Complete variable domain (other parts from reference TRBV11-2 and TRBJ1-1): EAGVAQSPRYKIIEKRQSVAFWCNPISGHATLYWYQQILGQGPKLLIQFQNNGVVDDSQLPKDRFSAERLKGVDSTLKIQPAKLEDSAVYLCASRDLGDTEAFFGQGTRLTVV.

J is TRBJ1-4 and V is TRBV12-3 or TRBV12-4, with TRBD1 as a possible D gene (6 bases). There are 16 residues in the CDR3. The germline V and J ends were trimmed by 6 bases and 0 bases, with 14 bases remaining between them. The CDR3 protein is CASRGHWTPTNEKLFF. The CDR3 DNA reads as TGTGCCAGCAGGGGACATTGGACGCCAACTAATGAAAAACTGTTTTTT.

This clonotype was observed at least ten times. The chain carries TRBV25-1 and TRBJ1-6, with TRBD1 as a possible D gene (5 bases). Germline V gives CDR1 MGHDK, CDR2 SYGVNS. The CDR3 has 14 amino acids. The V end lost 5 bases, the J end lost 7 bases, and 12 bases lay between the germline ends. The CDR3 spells CASSLRQPNSPLHF. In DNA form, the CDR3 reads TGTGCCAGCAGTCTCCGACAGCCAAATTCACCCCTCCACTTT.

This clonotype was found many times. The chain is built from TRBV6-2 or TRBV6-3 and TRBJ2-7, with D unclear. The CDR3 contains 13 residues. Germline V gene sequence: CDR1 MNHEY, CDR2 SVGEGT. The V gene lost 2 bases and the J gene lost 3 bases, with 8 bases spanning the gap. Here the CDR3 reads CASSYVVGYEQYF. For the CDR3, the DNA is TGTGCCAGCAGTTACGTGGTCGGCTACGAGCAGTACTTC.

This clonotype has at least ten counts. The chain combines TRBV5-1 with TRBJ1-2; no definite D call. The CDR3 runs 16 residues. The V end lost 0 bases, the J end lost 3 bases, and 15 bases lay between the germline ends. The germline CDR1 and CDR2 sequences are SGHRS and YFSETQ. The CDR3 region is CASSLGLQLGDYGYTF. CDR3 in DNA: TGCGCCAGCAGCTTGGGACTTCAGCTCGGAGACTATGGCTACACCTTC.

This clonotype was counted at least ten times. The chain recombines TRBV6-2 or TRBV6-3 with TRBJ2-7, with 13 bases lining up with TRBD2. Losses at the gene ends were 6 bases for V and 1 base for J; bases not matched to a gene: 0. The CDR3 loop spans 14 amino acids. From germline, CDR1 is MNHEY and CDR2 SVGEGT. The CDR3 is CASRGLAGSYEQYF. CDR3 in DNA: TGTGCCAGCAGGGGACTAGCGGGGTCCTACGAGCAGTACTTC.

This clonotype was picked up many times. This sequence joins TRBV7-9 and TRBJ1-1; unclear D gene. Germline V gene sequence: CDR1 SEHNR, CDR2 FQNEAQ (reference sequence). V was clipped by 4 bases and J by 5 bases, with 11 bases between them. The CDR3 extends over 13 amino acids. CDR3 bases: TGTGCCAGCAGCTACCAAGTCGGGACTGAAGCTTTCTTT. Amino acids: CASSYQVGTEAFF.

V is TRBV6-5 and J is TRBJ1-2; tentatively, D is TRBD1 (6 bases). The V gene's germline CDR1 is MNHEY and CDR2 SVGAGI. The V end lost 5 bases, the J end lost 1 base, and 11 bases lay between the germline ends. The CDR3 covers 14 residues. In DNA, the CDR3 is TGTGCCAGCAGTATAGGACAGAGTAACTATGGCTACACCTTC. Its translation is CASSIGQSNYGYTF.

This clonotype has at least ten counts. The CDR3 DNA sequence: TGCAGTGCTGACGGACTAGCGGGAACAGAGACCCAGTACTTC. The encoded protein is CSADGLAGTETQYF. This sequence joins TRBV20-1 and TRBJ2-5; 12 bases match TRBD2. CDR3 length: 14 residues. Germline lookup yields CDR1 DFQATT and CDR2 SNEGSKA (reference sequence). After removal of 5 bases from V and 4 bases from J, the junction contained 5 bases not matched to a gene.